Presented here are 18 T cell receptor beta chains from one specimen sequenced in a study of naive and memory T cell subsets. An equimolar mix of two oligonucleotides served as the beta constant-region primer for TRBC1 and TRBC2. Ligated cDNA was amplified by four rounds of PCR with nested alpha and beta constant-region primers and SP2. A single record per CDR3 protein comes from TCRdb applying MiXCR to the UMI-ligation and nested PCR reads. This table holds more than 100,000 distinct CDR3 sequences, just over 35% found once. The sequenced material came from central memory CD4+ T cells from blood. The receptors were gathered from a human donor in good health.

Only a few counts were recorded for this clonotype. The chain carries TRBV6-2 or TRBV6-3 and TRBJ2-1, with a weak D call TRBD2 (5 bases). The CDR3 length is 13 residues. The V gene's germline CDR1 is MNHEY and CDR2 SVGEGT. Trimming cost V 10 bases and J 6 bases, with 16 bases left between them. For the CDR3, the DNA is TGTGCCACCCCACTCCGGGAAGCCAATGAGCAGTTCTTC. This translates into CATPLREANEQFF.

This clonotype was seen more than once but under ten times. The CDR3 bases are TGTGCCACCAGTGTCCGACCCCCAACTACCTACAATGAGCAGTTCTTC. As protein: CATSVRPPTTYNEQFF. This chain connects TRBV24-1 to TRBJ2-1; D is ambiguous. CDR3 length equals 16 residues. CDR1 and CDR2 (germline): KGHDR, SFDVKD. V was shortened by 5 bases and J by 2 bases, with 15 bases between the two germline ends.

This clonotype turned up a few times. V is TRBV6-2 or TRBV6-3 and J is TRBJ1-5; D unresolved. The CDR3 loop spans 16 amino acids. Trimming took 0 bases from V and 4 from J, leaving 13 bases between them. The germline V gene encodes CDR1 MNHEY and CDR2 SVGEGT. DNA of the CDR3: TGTGCCAGCAGTTACTCCTACAGAAGAGCAAATCAGCCCCAGCATTTT. Its translation is CASSYSYRRANQPQHF.

The CDR3 region is CSASDREKSGSGANVLTF. CDR3 coding DNA: TGCAGCGCCTCCGACAGGGAGAAGAGCGGCTCTGGGGCCAACGTCCTGACTTTC. The rearrangement uses TRBV29-1 and TRBJ2-6; 7 bases fit TRBD1. CDR3 size: 18 residues. Unmatched junction bases numbered 15, after V lost 7 bases and J lost 0 bases. Per germline, CDR1 SQVTM and CDR2 ANQGSEA.

This clonotype is a singleton in its sample. The chain joins TRBV11-2 to TRBJ1-1; a possible D gene is TRBD1 (6 bases). Trimming took 1 base from V and 7 from J, leaving 10 bases between them. In germline, CDR1 is SGHAT, CDR2 FQNNGV. The CDR3 has 13 amino acids. The CDR3, as DNA: TGTGCCAGCAGCTTAGGACAGGTCGATGAAGCTTTCTTT. Translating it yields CASSLGQVDEAFF.

This clonotype was seen many times. The chain links TRBV27 to TRBJ2-5; 15 bases map to TRBD2. The V gene's germline CDR1 is MNHEY and CDR2 SMNVEV (reference sequence). The V segment lost 8 bases and the J segment 3 bases; nucleotides outside the gene matches: 4. This CDR3 is built from 15 residues. CDR3 region: CASGGLAGGEETQYF. The CDR3 DNA is TGTGCCAGCGGAGGACTAGCGGGAGGGGAAGAGACCCAGTACTTC.

The chain joins TRBV20-1 to TRBJ2-5; 10 nucleotides align to TRBD2. The CDR3 sequence is 15 residues long. CDR1 is DFQATT and CDR2 is SNEGSKA in the germline V gene (reference sequence). The V and J ends lost 0 bases and 4 bases, in that order; junction bases with no gene match: 5. The CDR3 spells CSAREWGTSAETQYF. For the CDR3, the DNA is TGCAGTGCTAGAGAATGGGGGACTAGCGCAGAGACCCAGTACTTC.

This chain joins TRBV29-1 and TRBJ2-7; possibly TRBD1 for D (6 bases). The germline V gene encodes CDR1 SQVTM and CDR2 ANQGSEA. CDR3 length: 13 residues. The V end was cut by 7 bases, the J end by 1 base, with 14 bases between. CDR3 DNA: TGCAGCGCCCGCCCGGGACAATCCTACGAGCAGTACTTC. It encodes CSARPGQSYEQYF.

The genes are TRBV5-4 and TRBJ2-7; tentatively, D is TRBD2 (5 bases). Germline-derived CDR1 and CDR2 are SGHNT and YYREEE (reference sequence). Trimming left V 2 bases short and J 1 base short, with 10 bases between. The CDR3 is made up of 14 amino acids. The chain's CDR3 is CASSLRTGSYEQYF. The CDR3 nucleotides are TGTGCCAGCAGCTTACGGACGGGATCCTACGAGCAGTACTTC.

In this sample, this clonotype turned up once. This chain connects TRBV7-8 to TRBJ2-7; 13 bases match TRBD2. Germline loops: CDR1 SGHVS, CDR2 FQNEAQ. With 5 bases clipped from V and 1 base from J, the junction kept 5 bases outside the gene matches. The CDR3 runs to 16 residues. CDR3 nucleotides: TGTGCCAGCAGCATCGGGGGACTAGCGGGATCCTACGAGCAGTACTTC. It specifies CASSIGGLAGSYEQYF.

This chain links TRBV20-1 with TRBJ2-5; D is possibly TRBD2 (5 bases). Germline lookup yields CDR1 DFQATT and CDR2 SNEGSKA (reference sequence). The CDR3 runs to 12 residues. Trimming shortened V by 4 bases and J by 2 bases, and 8 bases separated the two germline ends. The CDR3 here is CSAIAKQETQYF. The CDR3, as DNA: TGCAGTGCTATAGCGAAACAAGAGACCCAGTACTTC.

This clonotype has more than one count but fewer than ten. The genes are TRBV11-2 and TRBJ2-5; D tentatively fits TRBD1 or TRBD2 (5 bases each). Trimming took 0 bases from V and 4 from J, leaving 12 bases between them. The CDR3 covers 15 residues. Germline V CDR1 and CDR2: SGHAT, FQNNGV. In DNA form, the CDR3 reads TGTGCCAGCAGCTTAGATCTAGGGACGGCAGAGACCCAGTACTTC. Protein sequence: CASSLDLGTAETQYF.

This clonotype was detected a few times. The V gene is TRBV28, the J gene TRBJ2-2; the match to TRBD1 covers 10 bases. Germline CDR1 is MDHEN and CDR2 is SYDVKM. Trimming removed 4 bases from V and 7 bases from J; junction bases left unmatched: 3. There are 14 residues in the CDR3. The chain's CDR3 is CASSWTGGDGELFF. CDR3 in DNA: TGTGCCAGCAGTTGGACAGGGGGGGACGGGGAGCTGTTTTTT.

This clonotype was detected only once. The chain employs TRBV6-5 and TRBJ2-7; D gene unclear. The CDR3 contains 13 residues. Trimming stripped 5 bases from V and 6 bases from J, with 14 bases between. CDR1 is MNHEY and CDR2 is SVGAGI in the germline V gene. CDR3 region: CASSETLGTEQYF. DNA for the CDR3: TGTGCCAGCAGTGAAACACTCGGAACCGAGCAGTACTTC.

The chain joins TRBV30 to TRBJ1-2; D call uncertain. Trimming left V 3 bases short and J 9 bases short, with 17 bases between. This CDR3 has 13 residues. The germline CDR1 and CDR2 sequences are GTSNPN and SVGIG (reference sequence). The CDR3 sequence: CAWSPGPPWSYTF. CDR3 DNA: TGTGCCTGGAGCCCGGGTCCTCCCTGGAGCTACACCTTC.

The CDR3 bases are TGTGCCACCAGTAAGAGGCCGCACGCTCCCTCTGGGGCCAACGTCCTGACTTTC. Its translation: CATSKRPHAPSGANVLTF. The chain recombines TRBV24-1 with TRBJ2-6, with no clear D. Germline values: CDR1 KGHDR, CDR2 SFDVKD. V lost 6 bases to trimming and J lost 0 bases, with 17 bases between them. The CDR3 is 18 residues long.

This clonotype showed up just a few times. V usage is TRBV7-2 and J usage is TRBJ2-5, with 7 bases aligning to TRBD1. The germline V gene has CDR1 SGHTA and CDR2 FQGNSA. The CDR3 is 17 amino acids. After removal of 1 base from V and 5 bases from J, the junction contained 13 bases not matched to a gene. CDR3 region: CASSLGETGFSVETQYF. The DNA of the CDR3 is TGTGCCAGCAGCTTAGGGGAGACAGGGTTTTCGGTTGAGACCCAGTACTTC.

V gene TRBV7-8 combines with J gene TRBJ2-2, with 8 positions matching TRBD1. Germline V gene data show CDR1 as SGHVS and CDR2 as FQNEAQ. The junction had 6 bases not matched to a gene; V was cut back by 5 bases and J by 1 base. CDR3 length: 16 amino acids. The CDR3 is CASSGRTGWNTGELFF. In nucleotides, the CDR3 is TGTGCCAGCAGCGGCAGGACAGGGTGGAACACCGGGGAGCTGTTTTTT.